This entry concerns a single T cell receptor (beta chain). Its target is unknown. A read error may produce the germline difference seen at one junction end. The V gene's germline CDR1 is SNHLY and CDR2 FYNNEI. The CDR3 has 19 residues. This record belongs to a study of CD8 T cells in ankylosing spondylitis. TCRdb reanalysed the 5' RACE reads using MiXCR and keeps one entry per CDR3 protein. The table has 700,000 to 850,000 distinct CDR3 sequences, about 11% seen once; the top ten hold less than 0.65%. Whole-study findings and limits: Blood of patients with ankylosing spondylitis appeared to be characterized by a TCR beta motif of several highly homologous variants.

The TCR originated in a male donor with ankylosing spondylitis. The chain joins TRBV2 to TRBJ1-4, with D possibly being TRBD1 (6 bases). Sequencing was performed on blood, either unsorted or a sorted T cell fraction (not recorded which). The CDR3 loop is CTSSFFDLWGPATNEKLFF. CDR3 DNA: TGTACCAGCAGTTTCTTTGATTTGTGGGGGCCCGCAACTAATGAAAAACTGTTTTTT.